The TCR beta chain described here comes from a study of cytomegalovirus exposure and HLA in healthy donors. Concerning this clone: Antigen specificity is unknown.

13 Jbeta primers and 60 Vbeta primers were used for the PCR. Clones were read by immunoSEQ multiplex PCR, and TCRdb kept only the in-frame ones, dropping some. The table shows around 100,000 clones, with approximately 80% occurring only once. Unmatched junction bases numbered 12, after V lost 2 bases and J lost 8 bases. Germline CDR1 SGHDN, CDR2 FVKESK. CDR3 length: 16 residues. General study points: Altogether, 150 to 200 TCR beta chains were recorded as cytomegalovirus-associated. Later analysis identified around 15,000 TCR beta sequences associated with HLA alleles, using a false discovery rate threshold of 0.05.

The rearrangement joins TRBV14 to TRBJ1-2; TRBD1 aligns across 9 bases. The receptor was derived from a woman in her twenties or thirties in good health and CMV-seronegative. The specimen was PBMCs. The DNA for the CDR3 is TGTGCCAGCAGCCAAAAAAAAGCGAGGGGACAGGGAGGCTACACCTTC. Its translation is CASSQKKARGQGGYTF.